A single sample gave rise to the 15 T cell receptor beta chains below, sequenced in a study of Ad26.COV2.S vaccination and SARS-CoV-2 variants. Treatment indicated: roughly 20 received Ad26.COV2.S at low or high dose, single or two shots; about 5 received placebo; per-sample allocation not given. Collection of samples fell on day 63 after the first vaccine or placebo injection. Measured with immunoSEQ multiplex PCR; TCRdb has only the in-frame clones, and not every one. The table lists 400,000 to 450,000 clones, 92% of them singletons, with 1.5% to 2% in the top ten. The sequencing used peripheral blood, collected in a trial of Ad26.COV2.S vaccine versus placebo. The source is a person aged 18-65 years who received the Ad26.COV2.S COVID-19 vaccine or a placebo.

This clone was seen a single time. The chain couples TRBV4-1 to TRBJ2-7; no reliable D call. With 5 bases removed from V and 4 bases from J, the gap between germline ends came to 12 bases. CDR3 length: 13 amino acids. CDR1 and CDR2 from the germline V gene are MGHRA and YSYEKL. The CDR3 sequence: CASSSSPGYEQYF. In DNA, the CDR3 is TGCGCCAGCAGCTCCTCTCCTGGTTACGAGCAGTACTTC.

V is TRBV7-2 and J is TRBJ2-7, with 10 nucleotides matching TRBD2. Germline CDR1 is SGHTA and CDR2 is FQGNSA. Unmatched junction bases numbered 8, after V lost 7 bases and J lost 2 bases. This CDR3 spans 15 amino acids. The CDR3 nucleotides read TGTGCCAGCACCATCAGCGGGGGGGAAGCCTACGAGCAGTACTTC. Translating gives CASTISGGEAYEQYF.

This chain uses TRBV12-3 or TRBV12-4 with TRBJ2-3; the D is unclear. CDR3 length: 13 residues. The V gene lost 0 bases and the J gene lost 4 bases, with 5 bases spanning the gap. CDR3 sequence reads: CASSLAPPDTQYF. DNA for the CDR3: TGTGCCAGCAGTTTAGCGCCCCCAGATACGCAGTATTTT.

The chain employs TRBV4-3 and TRBJ1-1, with D possibly matching TRBD1 (5 bases). The CDR3 runs 15 residues. Germline V gene lookup returns CDR1 LGHNA and CDR2 YSLEER. Trimming left V 0 bases short and J 1 base short, with 9 bases between. CDR3 sequence reads: CASSQDAGWNTEAFF. In DNA form, the CDR3 reads TGCGCCAGCAGCCAAGATGCAGGGTGGAACACTGAAGCTTTCTTT.

This chain connects TRBV6-1 to TRBJ2-1; D is unresolved. CDR3 length: 13 residues. Trimming took off 1 base at V and 2 bases at J, with 3 bases between the two ends. Per the germline V gene, CDR1 is MNHNS and CDR2 is SASEGT. CDR3 nucleotides: TGTGCCAGCAGTGAAGGCGCCTACAATGAGCAGTTCTTC. It translates to CASSEGAYNEQFF.

The chain links TRBV4-1 to TRBJ1-5; D gene unclear. Germline V CDR1 and CDR2: MGHRA, YSYEKL. V lost 0 bases and J 3 bases, leaving 9 bases between the germline ends. CDR3 length: 15 residues. The CDR3 coding sequence is TGCGCCAGCAGCCAAGATCCAGGCTACAATCAGCCCCAGCATTTT. Its protein is CASSQDPGYNQPQHF.

As DNA, the CDR3 is TGTGCCAGCAGCCGACAGGGATTTTACGAGCAGTACTTC. This codes for CASSRQGFYEQYF. The V call is TRBV5-4, the J call TRBJ2-7, with 7 bases matching TRBD1. The junction had 5 bases not matched to a gene; V was cut back by 4 bases and J by 4 bases. This CDR3 is built from 13 residues. Germline assignment: CDR1 SGHNT and CDR2 YYREEE (reference sequence).

The rearrangement links TRBV2 to TRBJ2-5; no clear D gene. The CDR3 totals 13 residues. Germline CDR1 reads SNHLY; CDR2 reads FYNNEI. Trimming took 7 bases from V and 1 from J, leaving 10 bases between them. The CDR3 DNA sequence: TGTGCCAGCAAGGAAGGATTCCAAGAGACCCAGTACTTC. This gives the protein CASKEGFQETQYF. Looking up the rest from reference TRBV2 and TRBJ2-5 gives the full variable domain: EPEVTQTPSHQVTQMGQEVILRCVPISNHLYFYWYRQILGQKVEFLVSFYNNEISEKSEIFDDQFSVERPDGSNFTLKIRSTKLEDSAMYFCASKEGFQETQYFGPGTRLLVL.

J is TRBJ2-7 and V is TRBV30; either TRBD1 or TRBD2 may supply D (8 bases each). V was trimmed by 5 bases and J by 5 bases, leaving 22 bases between them. This CDR3 is built from 15 residues. Germline V gene lookup returns CDR1 GTSNPN and CDR2 SVGIG (reference sequence). CDR3 amino acids: CAWGGRTGKRHEQYF. CDR3 DNA sequence: TGTGCCTGGGGCGGGAGGACAGGGAAACGCCACGAGCAGTACTTC. Drawing the rest from reference TRBV30 and TRBJ2-7, the complete variable domain is SQTIHQWPATLVQPVGSPLSLECTVEGTSNPNLYWYRQAAGRGLQLLFYSVGIGQISSEVPQNLSASRPQDRQFILSSKKLLLSDSGFYLCAWGGRTGKRHEQYFGPGTRLTVT.

The chain carries TRBV12-3 or TRBV12-4 and TRBJ2-7; D call uncertain. The CDR3 extends over 12 amino acids. V was shortened by 6 bases and J by 2 bases, with 8 bases between the two germline ends. CDR3 region: CASRPGAYEQYF. DNA for the CDR3: TGTGCCAGCAGGCCGGGCGCCTACGAGCAGTACTTC.

This chain uses TRBV19 with TRBJ1-1; D call uncertain. V was shortened by 6 bases and J by 2 bases, with 10 bases between the two germline ends. In germline, CDR1 is LNHDA, CDR2 SQIVND (reference sequence). This CDR3 has 13 amino acids. CDR3 bases: TGTGCCAGTAGGGGTGGGAGAAACACTGAAGCTTTCTTT. It yields the protein CASRGGRNTEAFF.

This clone showed up just once. This rearrangement joins TRBV7-8 to TRBJ1-2, with 8 bases that match TRBD1. This CDR3 comprises 14 residues. Per germline, CDR1 SGHVS and CDR2 FQNEAQ. The junction had 2 bases not matched to a gene; V was cut back by 3 bases and J by 2 bases. Written as DNA, the CDR3 is TGTGCCAGCAGCTTTCAGGGGGCGAACTATGGCTACACCTTC. Amino acid sequence: CASSFQGANYGYTF.

The chain couples TRBV28 to TRBJ1-5; weak D call: TRBD1 (6 bases). The CDR3 length is 15 residues. Germline lookup yields CDR1 MDHEN and CDR2 SYDVKM. The V gene lost 10 bases and the J gene lost 3 bases, with 19 bases spanning the gap. This CDR3 reads CATYLVGQPNQPQHF. The CDR3 DNA is TGTGCCACCTATCTCGTTGGACAGCCCAATCAGCCCCAGCATTTT.

The chain is built from TRBV24-1 and TRBJ2-2; D remains ambiguous. The CDR3 is made up of 16 amino acids. Germline lookup yields CDR1 KGHDR and CDR2 SFDVKD. V gave up 3 bases and J gave up 4 bases, with 14 bases separating them. CDR3 sequence: CATSDPSKGFTGELFF. CDR3 DNA sequence: TGTGCCACCAGTGATCCTTCGAAGGGCTTCACCGGGGAGCTGTTTTTT.

The chain is built from TRBV27 and TRBJ2-7; TRBD2 agrees at 8 bases. Germline V CDR1 and CDR2: MNHEY, SMNVEV (reference sequence). Trimming at V came to 7 bases and at J to 4 bases, leaving 9 bases not matched to a gene. There are 14 residues in the CDR3. The CDR3 DNA reads TGTGCCAGCACTTCTCCGGGGGGGCTTTACGAGCAGTACTTC. It codes for CASTSPGGLYEQYF.